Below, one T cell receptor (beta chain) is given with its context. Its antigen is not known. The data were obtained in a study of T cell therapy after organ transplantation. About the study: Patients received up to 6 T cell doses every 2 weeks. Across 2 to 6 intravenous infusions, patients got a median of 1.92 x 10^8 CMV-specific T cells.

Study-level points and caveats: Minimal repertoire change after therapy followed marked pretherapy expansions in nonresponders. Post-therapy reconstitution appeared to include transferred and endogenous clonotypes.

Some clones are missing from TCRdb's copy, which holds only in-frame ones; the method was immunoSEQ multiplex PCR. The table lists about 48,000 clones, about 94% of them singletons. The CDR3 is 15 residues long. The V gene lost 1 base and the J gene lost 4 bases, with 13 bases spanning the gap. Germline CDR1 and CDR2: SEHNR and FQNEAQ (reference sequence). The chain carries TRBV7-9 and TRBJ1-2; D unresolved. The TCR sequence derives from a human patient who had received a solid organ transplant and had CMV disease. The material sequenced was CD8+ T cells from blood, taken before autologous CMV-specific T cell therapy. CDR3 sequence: CASSLEGSPAYGYTF. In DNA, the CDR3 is TGTGCCAGCAGCTTAGAGGGATCCCCAGCCTATGGCTACACCTTC.